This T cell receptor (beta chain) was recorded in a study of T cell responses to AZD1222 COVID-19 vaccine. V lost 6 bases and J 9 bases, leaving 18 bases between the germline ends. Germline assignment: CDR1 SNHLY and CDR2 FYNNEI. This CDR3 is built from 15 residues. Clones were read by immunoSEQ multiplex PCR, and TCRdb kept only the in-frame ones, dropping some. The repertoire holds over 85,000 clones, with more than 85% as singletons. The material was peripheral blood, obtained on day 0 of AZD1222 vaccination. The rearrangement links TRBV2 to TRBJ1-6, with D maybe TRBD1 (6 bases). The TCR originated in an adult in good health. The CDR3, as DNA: TGTGCCAGCAGCGAGGATCGGACAGTGGGTTCACCCCTCCACTTT. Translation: CASSEDRTVGSPLHF. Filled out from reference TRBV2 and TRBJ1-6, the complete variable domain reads EPEVTQTPSHQVTQMGQEVILRCVPISNHLYFYWYRQILGQKVEFLVSFYNNEISEKSEIFDDQFSVERPDGSNFTLKIRSTKLEDSAMYFCASSEDRTVGSPLHFGNGTRLTVT.